The present T cell receptor beta chain was sequenced within a study of T cell responses to AZD1222 COVID-19 vaccine. Study-level findings and limits: Among the donors, most were white British and more were female, and clonal diversity was possibly underestimated. With two AZD1222 doses given, Spike-specific TCR breadth and depth both rose. Among AZD1222 vaccinees, only six or seven were seropositive at baseline.

CDR3 size: 13 residues. CDR1 ENHRY and CDR2 SYGVKD come from the germline V gene. Deletions cut 3 bases from V and 7 bases from J, with 10 bases between. With regard to this clone: Antigen: not known.

Sequencing used immunoSEQ multiplex PCR; TCRdb keeps in-frame clones, though not all of them. The top ten hold more than 1.3% of the sample, which has 150,000 to 200,000 clones, less than 95% seen once. The chain employs TRBV10-3 and TRBJ1-3; D gene ambiguous. The sample consisted of peripheral blood, taken on day 0 of AZD1222 vaccination. This clonotype originated in an adult in good health. Written as DNA, the CDR3 is TGTGCCATCAGTGATGGACCAGATAACACCATATATTTT. It specifies CAISDGPDNTIYF.